The entry below gives a single T cell receptor beta chain sequence along with its context. TCRdb's copy holds only in-frame clones and misses some; the assay was immunoSEQ multiplex PCR. The data show around 450,000 clones, with 70% to 80% seen just once and around 13% held by the top ten. Germline assignment: CDR1 MNHEY and CDR2 SVGAGI. Between the trimmed V and J ends, which lost 6 bases and 3 bases, there was a span of 11 bases. CDR3 size: 14 residues. These data originate in a study of shared clonotypes between healthy human individuals. Material for sequencing was PBMCs. The chain links TRBV6-5 to TRBJ2-2, with TRBD1 as a possible D gene (5 bases). This receptor was taken from a woman in her thirties or forties in good health. Some clones in this sample may be carry-over from other donors' samples. The CDR3 sequence: CASRAGLDTGELFF. The CDR3 nucleotides are TGTGCCAGCAGGGCAGGGTTGGACACCGGGGAGCTGTTTTTT.